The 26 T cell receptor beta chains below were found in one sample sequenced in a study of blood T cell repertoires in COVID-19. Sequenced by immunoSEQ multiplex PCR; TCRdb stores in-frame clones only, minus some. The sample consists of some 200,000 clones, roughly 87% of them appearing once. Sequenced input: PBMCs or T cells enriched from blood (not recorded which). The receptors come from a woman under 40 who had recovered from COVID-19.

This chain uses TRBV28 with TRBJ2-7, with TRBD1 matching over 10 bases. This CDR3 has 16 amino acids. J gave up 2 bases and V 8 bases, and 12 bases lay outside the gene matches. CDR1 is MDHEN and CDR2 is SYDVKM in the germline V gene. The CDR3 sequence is CASGHGVGTGAYEQYF. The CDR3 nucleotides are TGTGCCAGCGGCCATGGGGTAGGGACAGGGGCCTACGAGCAGTACTTC.

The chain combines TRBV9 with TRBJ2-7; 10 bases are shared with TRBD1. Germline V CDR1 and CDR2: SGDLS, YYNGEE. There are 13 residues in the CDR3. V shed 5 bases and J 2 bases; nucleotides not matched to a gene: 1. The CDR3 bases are TGTGCCAGCAGTGGGACAGGGGCCTACGAGCAGTACTTC. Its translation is CASSGTGAYEQYF.

The CDR3 DNA follows: TGTGCCAGTAGTATTGGCAGGCAAACTGAAGCTTTCTTT. This encodes CASSIGRQTEAFF. This rearrangement joins TRBV19 to TRBJ1-1; no firm D call. V lost 3 bases to trimming and J lost 5 bases, with 10 bases between them. Germline V gene lookup returns CDR1 LNHDA and CDR2 SQIVND (reference sequence). CDR3 size: 13 residues.

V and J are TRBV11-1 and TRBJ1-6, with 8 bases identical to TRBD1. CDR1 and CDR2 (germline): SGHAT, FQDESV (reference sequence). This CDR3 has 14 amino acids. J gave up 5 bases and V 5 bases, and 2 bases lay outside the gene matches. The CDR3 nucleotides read TGTGCCAGCAGCCGGACAGGGAATAATTCACCCCTCCACTTT. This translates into CASSRTGNNSPLHF.

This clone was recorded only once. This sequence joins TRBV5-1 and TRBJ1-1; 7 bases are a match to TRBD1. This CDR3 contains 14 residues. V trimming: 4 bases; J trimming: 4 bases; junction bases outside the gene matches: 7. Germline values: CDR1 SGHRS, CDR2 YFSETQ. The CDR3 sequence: CASSVTGYTTEAFF. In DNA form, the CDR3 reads TGCGCCAGCAGCGTGACAGGGTATACCACTGAAGCTTTCTTT. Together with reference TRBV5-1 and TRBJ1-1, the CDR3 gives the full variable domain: KAGVTQTPRYLIKTRGQQVTLSCSPISGHRSVSWYQQTPGQGLQFLFEYFSETQRNKGNFPGRFSGRQFSNSRSEMNVSTLELGDSALYLCASSVTGYTTEAFFGQGTRLTVV.

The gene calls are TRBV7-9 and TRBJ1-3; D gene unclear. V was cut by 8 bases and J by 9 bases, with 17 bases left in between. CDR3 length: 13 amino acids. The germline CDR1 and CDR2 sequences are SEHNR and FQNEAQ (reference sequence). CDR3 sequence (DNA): TGTGCCAGCCGATCCCTATCGGGGAGCACCATATATTTT. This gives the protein CASRSLSGSTIYF.

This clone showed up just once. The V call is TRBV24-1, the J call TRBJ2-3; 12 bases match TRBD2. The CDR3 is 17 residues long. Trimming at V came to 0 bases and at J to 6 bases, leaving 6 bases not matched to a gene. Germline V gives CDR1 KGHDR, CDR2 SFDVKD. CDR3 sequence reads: CATSDLPTSGSADTQYF. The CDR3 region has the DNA TGTGCCACCAGTGATTTGCCGACTAGCGGGAGCGCGGATACGCAGTATTTT.

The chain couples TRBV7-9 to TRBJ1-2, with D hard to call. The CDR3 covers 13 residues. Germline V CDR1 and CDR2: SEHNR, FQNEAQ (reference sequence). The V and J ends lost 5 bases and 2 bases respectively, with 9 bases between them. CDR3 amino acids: CASSPAGNYGYTF. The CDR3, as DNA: TGTGCCAGCAGCCCTGCAGGCAACTATGGCTACACCTTC.

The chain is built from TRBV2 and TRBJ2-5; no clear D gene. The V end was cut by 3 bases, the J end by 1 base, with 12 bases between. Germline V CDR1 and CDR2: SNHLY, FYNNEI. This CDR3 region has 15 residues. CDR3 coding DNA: TGTGCCAGCAGTGATTCGGGTTGGGTCCAAGAGACCCAGTACTTC. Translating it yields CASSDSGWVQETQYF.

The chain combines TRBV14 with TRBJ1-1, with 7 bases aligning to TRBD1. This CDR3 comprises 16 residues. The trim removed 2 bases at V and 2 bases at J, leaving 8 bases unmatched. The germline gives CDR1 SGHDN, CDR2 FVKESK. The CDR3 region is CASSQQGEGANTEAFF. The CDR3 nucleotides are TGTGCCAGCAGCCAACAGGGAGAGGGGGCTAACACTGAAGCTTTCTTT. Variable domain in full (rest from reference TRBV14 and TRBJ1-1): EAGVTQFPSHSVIEKGQTVTLRCDPISGHDNLYWYRRVMGKEIKFLLHFVKESKQDESGMPNNRFLAERTGGTYSTLKVQPAELEDSGVYFCASSQQGEGANTEAFFGQGTRLTVV.

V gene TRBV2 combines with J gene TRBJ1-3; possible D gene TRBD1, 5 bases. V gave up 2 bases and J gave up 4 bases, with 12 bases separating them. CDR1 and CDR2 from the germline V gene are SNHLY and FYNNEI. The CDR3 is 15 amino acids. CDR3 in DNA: TGTGCCAGCAGTGAATATGGGGGGGGAGGAAACACCATATATTTT. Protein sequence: CASSEYGGGGNTIYF.

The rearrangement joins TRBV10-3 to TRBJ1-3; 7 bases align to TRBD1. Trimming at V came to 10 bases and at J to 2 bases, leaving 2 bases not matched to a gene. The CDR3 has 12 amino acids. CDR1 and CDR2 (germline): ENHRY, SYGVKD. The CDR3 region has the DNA TGTGCCAGGACAGGAGCTGGAAACACCATATATTTT. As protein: CARTGAGNTIYF.

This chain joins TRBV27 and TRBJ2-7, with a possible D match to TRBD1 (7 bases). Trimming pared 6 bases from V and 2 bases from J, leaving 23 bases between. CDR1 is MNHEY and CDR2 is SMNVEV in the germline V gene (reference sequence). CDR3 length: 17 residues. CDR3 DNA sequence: TGTGCCAGCAGACCCGCTTTCCTGCGGGACAGACCCTACGAGCAGTACTTC. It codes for CASRPAFLRDRPYEQYF.

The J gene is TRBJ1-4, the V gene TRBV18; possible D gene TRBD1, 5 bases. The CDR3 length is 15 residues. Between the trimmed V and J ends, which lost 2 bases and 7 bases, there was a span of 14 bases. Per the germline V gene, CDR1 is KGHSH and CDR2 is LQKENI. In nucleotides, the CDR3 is TGTGCCAGCTCACCAAGACAGCGGGAGGGTGAAAAACTGTTTTTT. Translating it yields CASSPRQREGEKLFF.

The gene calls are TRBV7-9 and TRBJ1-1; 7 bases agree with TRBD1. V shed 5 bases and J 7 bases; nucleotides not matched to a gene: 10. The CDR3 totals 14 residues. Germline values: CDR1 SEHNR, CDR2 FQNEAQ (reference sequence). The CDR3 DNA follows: TGTGCCAGCAGCGGGCCGGGACAGCCTGGTGAAGCTTTCTTT. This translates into CASSGPGQPGEAFF. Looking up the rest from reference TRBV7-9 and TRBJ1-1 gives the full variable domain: DTGVSQNPRHKITKRGQNVTFRCDPISEHNRLYWYRQTLGQGPEFLTYFQNEAQLEKSRLLSDRFSAERPKGSFSTLEIQRTEQGDSAMYLCASSGPGQPGEAFFGQGTRLTVV.

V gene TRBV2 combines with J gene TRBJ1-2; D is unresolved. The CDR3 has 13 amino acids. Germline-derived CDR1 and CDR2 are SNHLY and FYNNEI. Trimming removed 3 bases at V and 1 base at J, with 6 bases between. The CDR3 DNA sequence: TGTGCCAGCAGTGAGGGCAATAACTATGGCTACACCTTC. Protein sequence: CASSEGNNYGYTF.

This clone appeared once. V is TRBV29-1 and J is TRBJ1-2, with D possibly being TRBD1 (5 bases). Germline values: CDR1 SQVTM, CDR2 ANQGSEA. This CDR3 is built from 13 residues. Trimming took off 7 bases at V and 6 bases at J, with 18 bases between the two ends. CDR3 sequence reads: CSAMAGFTDGYTF. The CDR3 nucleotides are TGCAGCGCAATGGCAGGGTTTACGGATGGCTACACCTTC.

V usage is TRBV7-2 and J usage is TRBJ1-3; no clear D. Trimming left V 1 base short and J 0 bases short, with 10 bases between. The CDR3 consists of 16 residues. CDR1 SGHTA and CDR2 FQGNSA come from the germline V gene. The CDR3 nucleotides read TGTGCCAGCAGCTTAGAATACTATCACTCTGGAAACACCATATATTTT. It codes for CASSLEYYHSGNTIYF.

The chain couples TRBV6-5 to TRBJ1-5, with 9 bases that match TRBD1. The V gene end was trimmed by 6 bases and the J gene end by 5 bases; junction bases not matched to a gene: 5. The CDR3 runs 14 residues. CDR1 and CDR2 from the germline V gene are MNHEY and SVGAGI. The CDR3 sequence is CASSLRQGDQPQHF. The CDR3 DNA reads TGTGCCAGCAGCCTCCGACAGGGGGATCAGCCCCAGCATTTT.

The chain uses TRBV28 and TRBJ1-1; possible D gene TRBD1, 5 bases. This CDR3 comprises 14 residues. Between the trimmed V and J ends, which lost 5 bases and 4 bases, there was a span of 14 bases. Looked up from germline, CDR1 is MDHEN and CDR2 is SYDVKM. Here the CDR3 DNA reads TGTGCCAGCAGTCCACCCTCTAGGGGCACTGAAGCTTTCTTT. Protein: CASSPPSRGTEAFF.

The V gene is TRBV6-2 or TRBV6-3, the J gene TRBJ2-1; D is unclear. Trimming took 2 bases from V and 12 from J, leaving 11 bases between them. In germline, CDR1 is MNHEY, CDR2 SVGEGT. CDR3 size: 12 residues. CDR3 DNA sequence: TGTGCCAGCAGTTACCCGCCCCCAGGGCAGTTCTTC. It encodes CASSYPPPGQFF.

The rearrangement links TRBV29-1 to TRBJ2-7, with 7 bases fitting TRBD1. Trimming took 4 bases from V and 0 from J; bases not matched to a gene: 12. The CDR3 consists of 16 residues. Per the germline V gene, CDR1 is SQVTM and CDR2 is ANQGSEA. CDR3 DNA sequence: TGCAGCGTTGTACGCTTGGACAGGAAAGACTCCTACGAGCAGTACTTC. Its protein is CSVVRLDRKDSYEQYF.

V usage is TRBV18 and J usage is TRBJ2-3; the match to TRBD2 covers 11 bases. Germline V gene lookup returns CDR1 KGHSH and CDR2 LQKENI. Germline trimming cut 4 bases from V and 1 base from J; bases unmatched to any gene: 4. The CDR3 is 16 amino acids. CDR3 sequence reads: CASSRLAGGGTDTQYF. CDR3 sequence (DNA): TGTGCCAGCTCACGCCTAGCGGGGGGCGGCACAGATACGCAGTATTTT.

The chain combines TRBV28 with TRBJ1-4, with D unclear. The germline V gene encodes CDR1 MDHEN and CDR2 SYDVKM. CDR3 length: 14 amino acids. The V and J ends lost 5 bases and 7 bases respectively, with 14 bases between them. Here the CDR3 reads CASSPFGEGEKLFF. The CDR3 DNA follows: TGTGCCAGCAGTCCCTTCGGGGAGGGTGAAAAACTGTTTTTT.

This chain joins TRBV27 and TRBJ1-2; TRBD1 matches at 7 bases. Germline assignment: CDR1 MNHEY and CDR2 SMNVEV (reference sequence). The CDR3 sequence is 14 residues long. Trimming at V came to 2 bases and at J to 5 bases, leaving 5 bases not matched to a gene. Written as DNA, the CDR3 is TGTGCCAGCAGTTTAGGCACAGGGGAGTATGGCTACACCTTC. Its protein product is CASSLGTGEYGYTF.

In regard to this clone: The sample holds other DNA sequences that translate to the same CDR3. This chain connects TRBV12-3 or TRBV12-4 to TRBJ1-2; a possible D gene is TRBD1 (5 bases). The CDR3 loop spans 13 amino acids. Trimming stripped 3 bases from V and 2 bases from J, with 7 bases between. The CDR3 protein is CASSFPGNYGYTF. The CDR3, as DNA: TGTGCCAGCAGTTTTCCAGGGAACTATGGCTACACCTTC.